This T cell receptor beta chain was sequenced in a study of T cell responses to AZD1222 COVID-19 vaccine (dated by TCRdb to the early 2020s). Regarding the study in general: A total of approximately 250 trial participants underwent TCR sequencing, of whom about 200 had received two doses of AZD1222 and about 25 had received two doses of the MenACWY control vaccine. Enrollment into the trials was organized by age into subgroups of 18-55, 56-69 and 70-plus years, and those subgroups contained roughly 150, 30 and 60 TCR-sequenced participants, respectively.

Study-wide conclusions, independent of this receptor: Because no day 14 peak-response samples were available, repertoires were characterized only after the peak T cell response. Conclusions about previously exposed vaccinees were limited because only a handful of AZD1222 recipients were SARS-CoV-2 seropositive at baseline. Reportedly, almost half of the unique spike-specific TCRs recognized epitopes lying outside the regions that are mutated in the B.1.351 and B.1.1.7 variants. After two AZD1222 doses, spike-specific TCR breadth and depth were significantly higher than at day 0 and than in MenACWY recipients. The whole spike protein was spanned by vaccine-associated CD4 TCRs, and dominant responses were seen in regions 160-218 and 743-854. In the small 56-69-year group, the increase in depth fell short of significance, most likely because of low power. Most participants were white British and females outnumbered males, and the authors suggested that clonal diversity may have been underestimated.

The CDR3 regions of human TCRbeta chains were analyzed by immunosequencing. In the original analysis: Repertoire TCRs were matched against a reference library of SARS-CoV-2-specific TCRs generated with the MIRA antigen-specificity platform. Breadth meant the fraction of unique TCRs that were SARS-CoV-2-associated, whereas depth meant the fraction of total T cells that were SARS-CoV-2-associated. Using the MIRA data, every spike-specific TCR was mapped to the spike region that the TCR reacted to and assigned to either a CD4 or a CD8 class. Log10-transformed breadth and depth values were compared by one-way ANOVA with Sidak's multiple comparisons tests. This immuneACCESS table, as held by TCRdb, lists in-frame sequences with V and J called but not all clones. Of the missing ones, under half trace to an unresolved V gene in checked studies; the others have no known cause. V and J calls plus clone size are reproduced from that table; the DNA served to infer D and trimming. This sample lists roughly 120,000 clones; around 90% were detected once. Clones ranked in the top ten supply roughly 13% of the sample.

Taken from cysteine to phenylalanine, the CDR3 has 16 residues. Of the read, only the CDR3 DNA is kept; its 48 bases are in frame from base 1. CDR1 and CDR2 are drawn from the germline V gene: LGHNA, YSLEER. V has 2 bases trimmed and J has 3 bases trimmed; junction bases matching no gene number 8. Interpreted using the paper, the time point label stands for: baseline before first vaccination. The treatment or condition label here, explained by the study, means: meningococcal conjugate vaccine given as trial control. Samples from vaccinated people were obtained from the UK trials COV001 and COV002, which included a single-blind randomized controlled phase 2/3 trial of AZD1222 (ChAdOx1 nCoV-19) in healthy adults. For TCRbeta chain sequencing, PBMC samples from trial participants were taken at day 0 and at day 28 after the second dose. This clone was seen only once. Its recognized antigen is unknown. Base qualities are not recorded, but no much larger clone differs from it by a single base.

The TCR originated in an adult in good health. Rearrangement joined TRBV4-3 to TRBJ1-1; TRBD1 lines up with 8 middle nucleotides. Sequences were derived from peripheral blood, sampled on day 0 of MenACWY control vaccination. The CDR3 region: CASSQRGQGRDTEAFF. The nucleotides are TGCGCCAGCAGCCAAAGAGGACAGGGTAGGGACACTGAAGCTTTCTTT.